These 20 T cell receptor beta chains were sequenced from one sample in a study of human T cells and chemical hapten exposure. Time point here: patch test 2, 6 weeks after DPC sensitization. This sample's treatment: therapeutic diphenylcyclopropenone sensitization with weekly scalp DPC. TCRdb itself ran the RACE reads through MiXCR, one entry per CDR3 protein. This table has a few hundred thousand distinct CDR3 sequences, about 6% appearing once. The sample in question was whole blood, obtained in connection with sensitization to the hapten diphenylcyclopropenone (DPC). The receptors derive from a woman younger than 35 with alopecia areata. Some clones in this sample may be carry-over from other donors' samples.

At least ten counts were recorded for this clonotype. CDR3 DNA: TGTGCCAGCGGAAGGGGGCTGACAGATACGCAGTATTTT. Translating it yields CASGRGLTDTQYF. The V gene is TRBV6-2 or TRBV6-3, the J gene TRBJ2-3, with TRBD1 matching 7 bases. Trimming removed 8 bases from V and 3 bases from J; junction bases left unmatched: 5. Germline values: CDR1 MNHEY, CDR2 SVGEGT. The CDR3 has 13 residues.

In this sample, this clonotype turned up many times. The chain has TRBV7-2 and TRBJ2-5, with a weak D call TRBD1 (6 bases). This CDR3 has 14 residues. Trimming left V 2 bases short and J 7 bases short, with 14 bases between. Germline V lookup: CDR1 SGHTA, CDR2 FQGNSA. CDR3 amino acids: CASSLNLGGRTQYF. CDR3 DNA: TGTGCCAGCAGCTTAAATTTAGGGGGACGGACCCAGTACTTC.

The genes are TRBV7-2 and TRBJ2-7; D gene unclear. Germline V gives CDR1 SGHTA, CDR2 FQGNSA. The CDR3 length is 14 residues. V was clipped by 3 bases and J by 0 bases, with 9 bases between them. The CDR3 nucleotides are TGTGCCAGCAGCTTTCTGGCGGCCTCCTACGAGCAGTACTTC. Translation gives CASSFLAASYEQYF.

The table lists this clonotype with many counts. CDR3 in DNA: TGTGCCAGCAGTTTAGACGCTTCTAACTATGGCTACACCTTC. It specifies CASSLDASNYGYTF. The V call is TRBV12-3 or TRBV12-4, the J call TRBJ1-2; D is unresolved. Trimming removed 1 base from V and 0 bases from J, with 6 bases in between. CDR3 length: 14 residues.

Many counts were recorded for this clonotype. The chain uses TRBV20-1 and TRBJ1-1; possible D gene TRBD1, 5 bases. Trimming cost V 4 bases and J 0 bases, with 12 bases left between them. Germline-derived CDR1 and CDR2 are DFQATT and SNEGSKA (reference sequence). The CDR3 length is 14 residues. The CDR3 sequence is CSATAAGLNTEAFF. DNA of the CDR3: TGCAGTGCTACAGCCGCGGGGCTGAACACTGAAGCTTTCTTT.

This clonotype was seen repeatedly, ten times or more. The V call is TRBV12-3 or TRBV12-4, the J call TRBJ1-5, with D possibly TRBD1 on 5 matching bases. The V end lost 5 bases, the J end lost 0 bases, and 11 bases lay between the germline ends. This CDR3 comprises 15 residues. The CDR3: CASSRDGYSNQPQHF. The CDR3 bases are TGTGCCAGCAGTCGGGACGGCTATAGCAATCAGCCCCAGCATTTT.

This clonotype has more than one count but fewer than ten. The J gene is TRBJ1-1, the V gene TRBV29-1; D remains unclear. Germline V lookup: CDR1 SQVTM, CDR2 ANQGSEA. V was cut by 0 bases and J by 7 bases, with 6 bases left in between. This CDR3 comprises 11 residues. The CDR3 reads CSVEDRGEAFF. Written as DNA, the CDR3 is TGCAGCGTTGAAGACCGAGGTGAAGCTTTCTTT.

The rearrangement joins TRBV4-1 to TRBJ2-5; a possible D gene is TRBD2 (6 bases). The germline V gene has CDR1 MGHRA and CDR2 YSYEKL. Trimming shortened V by 3 bases and J by 5 bases, and 10 bases separated the two germline ends. The CDR3 covers 13 residues. The DNA for the CDR3 is TGCGCCAGCAGCCAGCCGGGGAGGGAGACCCAGTACTTC. Translated, it gives CASSQPGRETQYF.

This clonotype has just a few counts. The chain uses TRBV12-3 or TRBV12-4 and TRBJ1-5; TRBD1 matches 8 bases. This CDR3 has 15 amino acids. V shed 6 bases, J shed 1 base, and the junction held 5 bases outside the gene matches. CDR3 in amino acids: CASSSDRDSNQPQHF. For the CDR3, the DNA is TGTGCCAGCAGCTCGGACAGGGACAGCAATCAGCCCCAGCATTTT.

This clonotype showed up many times. This chain connects TRBV7-2 to TRBJ1-1; maybe TRBD1 (5 bases). Looked up from germline, CDR1 is SGHTA and CDR2 is FQGNSA. With 4 bases removed from V and 6 bases from J, the gap between germline ends came to 15 bases. The CDR3 totals 14 residues. The CDR3 region has the DNA TGTGCCAGCAGCTCGGCGCAGGGTTCTCCTGAAGCTTTCTTT. Translation: CASSSAQGSPEAFF. The whole variable domain, filled in from reference TRBV7-2 and TRBJ1-1, reads GAGVSQSPSNKVTEKGKDVELRCDPISGHTALYWYRQSLGQGLEFLIYFQGNSAPDKSGLPSDRFSAERTGGSVSTLTIQRTQQEDSAVYLCASSSAQGSPEAFFGQGTRLTVV.

This chain connects TRBV7-2 to TRBJ1-1, with D unresolved. CDR1 and CDR2 from the germline V gene are SGHTA and FQGNSA. The CDR3 length is 13 residues. V lost 3 bases to trimming and J lost 3 bases, with 8 bases between them. The CDR3 coding sequence is TGTGCCAGCAGCTTCACAGTTGACACTGAAGCTTTCTTT. Its translation: CASSFTVDTEAFF.

This clonotype was observed a handful of times. This rearrangement joins TRBV11-3 to TRBJ2-5; the D gene could be TRBD1 or TRBD2 (5 bases each). This CDR3 contains 15 residues. CDR1 is SGHNT and CDR2 is YENEEA in the germline V gene. The V gene lost 4 bases and the J gene lost 2 bases, with 14 bases spanning the gap. CDR3 region: CASSSGRLSQETQYF. The CDR3 DNA reads TGTGCCAGCAGCTCGGGACGGCTATCACAAGAGACCCAGTACTTC. The full variable domain, with the rest looked up from reference TRBV11-3 and TRBJ2-5, is EAGVVQSPRYKIIEKKQPVAFWCNPISGHNTLYWYLQNLGQGPELLIRYENEEAVDDSQLPKDRFSAERLKGVDSTLKIQPAELGDSAVYLCASSSGRLSQETQYFGPGTRLLVL.

This rearrangement joins TRBV7-3 to TRBJ2-1; 7 positions agree with TRBD1. The CDR3 loop spans 12 amino acids. Trimming at V came to 5 bases and at J to 10 bases, leaving 5 bases not matched to a gene. Germline lookup yields CDR1 SGHTA and CDR2 FQGTGA. As DNA, the CDR3 is TGTGCCAGCAGCCCTACGGGACAGGAGCAGTTCTTC. Its translation: CASSPTGQEQFF.

V usage is TRBV4-2 and J usage is TRBJ2-5; a possible D gene is TRBD1 (6 bases). Germline V gene sequence: CDR1 LGHNA, CDR2 YNFKEQ. Trimming removed 4 bases from V and 0 bases from J, with 15 bases in between. The CDR3 is made up of 16 amino acids. As DNA, the CDR3 is TGTGCCAGCAGCCGCCGATGGACAGCAGACCAAGAGACCCAGTACTTC. Protein sequence: CASSRRWTADQETQYF.

Only a few counts were recorded for this clonotype. V is TRBV7-9 and J is TRBJ2-7; 9 bases line up with TRBD1. The CDR3 spans 14 residues. J gave up 5 bases and V 5 bases, and 7 bases lay outside the gene matches. Germline V CDR1 and CDR2: SEHNR, FQNEAQ (reference sequence). The CDR3 coding sequence is TGTGCCAGCAGCCCCCGGGACAGGGTCCACGAGCAGTACTTC. Amino acids: CASSPRDRVHEQYF. Full variable domain (missing parts from reference TRBV7-9 and TRBJ2-7): DTGVSQNPRHKITKRGQNVTFRCDPISEHNRLYWYRQTLGQGPEFLTYFQNEAQLEKSRLLSDRFSAERPKGSFSTLEIQRTEQGDSAMYLCASSPRDRVHEQYFGPGTRLTVT.

This clonotype was seen repeatedly, ten times or more. The chain links TRBV2 to TRBJ1-5, with D tentatively TRBD1 (6 bases). CDR3 size: 14 residues. With 7 bases removed from V and 7 bases from J, the gap between germline ends came to 17 bases. Germline values: CDR1 SNHLY, CDR2 FYNNEI. CDR3 nucleotide sequence: TGTGCCAGCAACAAGTTAGGGGGGGCCCAGCCCCAGCATTTT. Its protein product is CASNKLGGAQPQHF.

This clonotype occurred many times. The chain joins TRBV18 to TRBJ2-5; the D gene is possibly TRBD1 (6 bases). Germline V gene lookup returns CDR1 KGHSH and CDR2 LQKENI. V was cut by 3 bases and J by 1 base, with 18 bases left in between. CDR3 length: 17 residues. The CDR3 loop reads CASSPRGGAPTQETQYF. The CDR3, as DNA: TGTGCCAGCTCACCCCGTGGGGGCGCCCCGACCCAAGAGACCCAGTACTTC.

This clonotype was picked up many times. The chain combines TRBV7-6 with TRBJ1-4, with unresolved D. Germline lookup yields CDR1 SGHVS and CDR2 FNYEAQ. Trimming removed 8 bases at V and 7 bases at J, with 11 bases between. The CDR3 length is 12 residues. CDR3 nucleotides: TGTGCCAGCTCACCCCGGGGTGAAAAACTGTTTTTT. It yields the protein CASSPRGEKLFF. The full variable domain, in which reference TRBV7-6 and TRBJ1-4 provide the parts outside the CDR3, is GAGVSQSPRYKVTKRGQDVALRCDPISGHVSLYWYRQALGQGPEFLTYFNYEAQQDKSGLPNDRFSAERPEGSISTLTIQRTEQRDSAMYRCASSPRGEKLFFGSGTQLSVL.

The CDR3 protein is CASSGLLAGGPDTQYF. The CDR3 region has the DNA TGTGCCAGCAGTGGACTCCTAGCGGGGGGCCCCGATACGCAGTATTTT. The chain links TRBV6-5 to TRBJ2-3; 11 bases are shared with TRBD2. V dropped 5 bases and J dropped 6; count of bases not matched to a gene: 10. CDR1 MNHEY and CDR2 SVGAGI come from the germline V gene. The CDR3 has 16 amino acids.

This clonotype was seen ten or more times. This sequence joins TRBV24-1 and TRBJ1-5; no firm D call. The V gene's germline CDR1 is KGHDR and CDR2 SFDVKD. The CDR3 is made up of 12 amino acids. Trimming pared 4 bases from V and 11 bases from J, leaving 11 bases between. The chain's CDR3 is CATSESFGAQHF. CDR3 coding DNA: TGTGCCACCAGTGAGTCATTTGGGGCCCAGCATTTT.